Listed below are T cell receptor beta chains from one sample, sequenced in a study of blood T cells in healthy people across ages. Via MiXCR, TCRdb re-called the 5' RACE reads, giving one row per CDR3 protein. This repertoire shows roughly 720,000 distinct CDR3 sequences, about 53% found once; its top ten account for roughly two fifths. The sequenced material came from blood. The source of these receptors is an older man in good health. The CDR3 runs from the conserved cysteine through the conserved F or W. The order of the fields is J gene, clone size, V gene, D gene, CDR3 DNA, CDR3 protein. The D gene is left open where the match is weak. Clone size appears in some rows only: once, few, many, or a class for an expanded clone.

TRBJ2-2 | - | TRBV7-3 | TRBD1 | TGTGCCAGCAGCAGGACAGGGGGGAGCACCGGGGAGCTGTTTTTT | CASSRTGGSTGELFF
TRBJ2-2 | - | TRBV2 | TRBD2 | TGTGCCAGCATAAGCGGGAGAGGTATGACCGGGGAGCTGTTTTTT | CASISGRGMTGELFF
TRBJ2-1 | few | TRBV5-1 | TRBD2 | TGCGCCAGCAGCTTGGTTAGCGGGAGGGACTTTTTGGGTGACGAGCAGTTCTTC | CASSLVSGRDFLGDEQFF
TRBJ2-4 | - | TRBV14 | - | TGTGCCAGCAGCCAAGATTACATTCAGTACTTC | CASSQDYIQYF
TRBJ2-7 | - | TRBV24-1 | - | TGTGCCGGGGATCGGGAGCAGTACTTC | CAGDREQYF
TRBJ2-7 | - | TRBV27 | - | TGTGCCAGCAGCCAATGGGGCGGGGACAACTACGAGCAGTACTTC | CASSQWGGDNYEQYF
TRBJ1-2 | few | TRBV15 | TRBD1 | TGTGCCACCAGCGTAAGACAGGGAACTAACTATGGCTACACCTTC | CATSVRQGTNYGYTF
TRBJ2-3 | - | TRBV7-8 | - | TGTGCCAGCAGCCTCCAAGCGTCAGCTAGCACAGATACGCAGTATTTT | CASSLQASASTDTQYF
TRBJ2-5 | - | TRBV12-3/TRBV12-4 | TRBD1 | TGTCCCAGCACCTCAGGACAGGCCCTCCAAGAGACCCAGTACTTC | CPSTSGQALQETQYF
TRBJ2-3 | - | TRBV24-1 | TRBD2 | TGTGCCACCAGTGATACCCGGACTAGCGGGAGGGCAGATACGCAGTATTTT | CATSDTRTSGRADTQYF
TRBJ2-1 | - | TRBV11-2 | TRBD2 | TGTGCCAGCAGCCCTCCCTGGGACTACTACAATGAGCAGTTCTTC | CASSPPWDYYNEQFF
TRBJ2-7 | once | TRBV20-1 | - | TGCAGTGCTAGCCCCGGCCGAGACGAGCAGTACTTC | CSASPGRDEQYF
TRBJ2-7 | - | TRBV6-5 | - | TGTGCCAGCAGTTACGGTGGAACAGGGTCCCAGTACTTC | CASSYGGTGSQYF
TRBJ2-7 | - | TRBV6-1 | TRBD1 | TGTGCCAGCAGTGGCCCGGACAGGGCCCTCTACGAGCAGTACTTC | CASSGPDRALYEQYF
TRBJ2-1 | - | TRBV5-1 | - | TGCGCCAGCAGCTTCGCTAAGGATGAGCAGTTCTTC | CASSFAKDEQFF
TRBJ2-5 | - | TRBV29-1 | TRBD2 | TGCAGCGTCGGAGAGGGCGCGGGAGCGTTGGAGACCCAGTACTTC | CSVGEGAGALETQYF
TRBJ2-3 | - | TRBV12-3/TRBV12-4 | - | TGTGCCAGCACCCAGACAGAAGCAGATACGCAGTATTTT | CASTQTEADTQYF
TRBJ2-3 | - | TRBV20-1 | - | TGCAGTGCTAGCCCCGGGGGCTCTAGCACAGATACGCAGTATTTT | CSASPGGSSTDTQYF
TRBJ2-1 | once | TRBV7-3 | TRBD2 | TGTGCCAGCAGCTTCTGGGCGGGGGGGCCTTTCAATGAGCAGTTCTTC | CASSFWAGGPFNEQFF
TRBJ2-3 | - | TRBV14 | - | TGTGCCAGCAGCCGAACCCTCTTTGGCGGTCCTAGCACAGATACGCAGTATTTT | CASSRTLFGGPSTDTQYF
TRBJ2-1 | few | TRBV14 | - | TGTGCCAGCAGCCCACTGGGGGTCGGCAATGAGCAGTTCTTC | CASSPLGVGNEQFF
TRBJ2-1 | few | TRBV5-1 | TRBD2 | TGCGCCAGCAGCAGATACCTAGCGGGAGGGTCCTACAATGAGCAGTTCTTC | CASSRYLAGGSYNEQFF
TRBJ1-4 | - | TRBV13 | - | TGTGCCAGCAGCCCCCGGAGTTCGGGTATTGAAGATGAAGAACTGTTTTTT | CASSPRSSGIEDEELFF
TRBJ2-7 | - | TRBV24-1 | TRBD2 | TGTGCCACCAGTGACCCCAGCGGGAGTAGGGCCTACGAGCAGTACTTC | CATSDPSGSRAYEQYF
TRBJ2-7 | - | TRBV6-2/TRBV6-3 | - | TGTGCCAGCAGAGCCTACCTAGCGACCAACTCCTACGAGCAGTACTTC | CASRAYLATNSYEQYF
TRBJ2-3 | - | TRBV12-3/TRBV12-4 | TRBD2 | TGTGCCAGCAGTCCCATAGCGGGAGGGCCTGGAAATACGCAGTATTTT | CASSPIAGGPGNTQYF